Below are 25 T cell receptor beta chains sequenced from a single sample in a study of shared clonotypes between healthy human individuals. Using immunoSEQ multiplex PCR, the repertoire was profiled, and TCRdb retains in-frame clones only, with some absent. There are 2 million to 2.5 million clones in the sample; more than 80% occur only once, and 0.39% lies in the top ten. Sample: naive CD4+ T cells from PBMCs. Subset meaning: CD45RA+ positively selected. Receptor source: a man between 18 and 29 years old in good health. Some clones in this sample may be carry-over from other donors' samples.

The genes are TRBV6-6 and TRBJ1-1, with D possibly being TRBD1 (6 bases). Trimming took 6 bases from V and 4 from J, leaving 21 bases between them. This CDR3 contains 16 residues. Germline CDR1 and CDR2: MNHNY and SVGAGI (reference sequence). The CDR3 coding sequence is TGTGCCAGCAGCCCCAGGGGCGCGATAGTCGGCACTGAAGCTTTCTTT. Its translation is CASSPRGAIVGTEAFF.

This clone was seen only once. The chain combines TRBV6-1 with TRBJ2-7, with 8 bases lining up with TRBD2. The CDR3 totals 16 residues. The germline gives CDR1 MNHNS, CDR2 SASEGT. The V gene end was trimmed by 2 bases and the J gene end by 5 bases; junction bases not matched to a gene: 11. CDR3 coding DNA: TGTGCCAGCAGTGAAACTAAAGCGGGAGCCAGGGACGAGCAGTACTTC. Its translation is CASSETKAGARDEQYF.

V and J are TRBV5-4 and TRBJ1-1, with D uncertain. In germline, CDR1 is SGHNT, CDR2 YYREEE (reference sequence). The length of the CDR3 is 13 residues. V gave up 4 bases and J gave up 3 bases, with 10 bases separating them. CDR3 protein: CASSIPGDTEAFF. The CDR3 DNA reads TGTGCCAGCAGCATTCCCGGGGACACTGAAGCTTTCTTT. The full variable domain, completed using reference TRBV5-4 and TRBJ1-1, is ETGVTQSPTHLIKTRGQQVTLRCSSQSGHNTVSWYQQALGQGPQFIFQYYREEENGRGNFPPRFSGLQFPNYSSELNVNALELDDSALYLCASSIPGDTEAFFGQGTRLTVV.

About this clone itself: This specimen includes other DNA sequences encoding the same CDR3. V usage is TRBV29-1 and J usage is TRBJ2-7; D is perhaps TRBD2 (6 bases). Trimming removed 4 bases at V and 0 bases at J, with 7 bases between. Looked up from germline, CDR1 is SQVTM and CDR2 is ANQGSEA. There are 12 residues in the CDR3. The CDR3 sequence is CSVASDSYEQYF. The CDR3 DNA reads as TGCAGCGTTGCTAGCGACTCCTACGAGCAGTACTTC.

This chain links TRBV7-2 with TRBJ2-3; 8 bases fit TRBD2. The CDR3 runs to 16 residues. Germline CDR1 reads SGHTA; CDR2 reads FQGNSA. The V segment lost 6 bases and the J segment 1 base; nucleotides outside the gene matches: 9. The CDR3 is CASSPQAGARTDTQYF. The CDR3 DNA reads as TGTGCCAGCAGTCCCCAAGCGGGAGCCCGCACAGATACGCAGTATTTT.

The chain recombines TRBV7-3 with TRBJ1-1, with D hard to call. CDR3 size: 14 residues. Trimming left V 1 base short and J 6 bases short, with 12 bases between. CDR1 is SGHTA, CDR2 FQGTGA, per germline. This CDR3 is CASSLIPDIAEAFF. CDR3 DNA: TGTGCCAGCAGCTTAATCCCCGACATAGCTGAAGCTTTCTTT.

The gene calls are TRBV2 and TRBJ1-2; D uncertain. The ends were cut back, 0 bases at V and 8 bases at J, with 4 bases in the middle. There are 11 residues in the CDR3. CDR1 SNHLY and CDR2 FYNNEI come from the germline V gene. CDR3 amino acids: CASSEAQGYTF. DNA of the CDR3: TGTGCCAGCAGTGAAGCACAGGGCTACACCTTC.

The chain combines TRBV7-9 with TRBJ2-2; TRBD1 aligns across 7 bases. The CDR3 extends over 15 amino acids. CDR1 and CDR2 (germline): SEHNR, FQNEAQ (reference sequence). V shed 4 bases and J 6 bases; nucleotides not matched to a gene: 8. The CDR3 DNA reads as TGTGCCAGCAGCTACCCCTGGACAGGCTCCGGGGAGCTGTTTTTT. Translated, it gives CASSYPWTGSGELFF.

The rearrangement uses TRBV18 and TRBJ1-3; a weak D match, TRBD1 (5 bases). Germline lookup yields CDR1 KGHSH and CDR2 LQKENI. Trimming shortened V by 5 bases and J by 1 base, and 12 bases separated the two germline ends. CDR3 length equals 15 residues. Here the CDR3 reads CASSTGRQSGNTIYF. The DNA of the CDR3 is TGTGCCAGCTCAACCGGGCGACAGTCTGGAAACACCATATATTTT.

CDR3 in DNA: TGTGCCAGCAGCAAAATTAGGACATTTAGCACAGATACGCAGTATTTT. This gives the protein CASSKIRTFSTDTQYF. The V call is TRBV7-8, the J call TRBJ2-3, with a tentative D call TRBD1 (5 bases). Germline CDR1 SGHVS, CDR2 FQNEAQ. Trimming took off 5 bases at V and 0 bases at J, with 15 bases between the two ends. This CDR3 is built from 16 residues.

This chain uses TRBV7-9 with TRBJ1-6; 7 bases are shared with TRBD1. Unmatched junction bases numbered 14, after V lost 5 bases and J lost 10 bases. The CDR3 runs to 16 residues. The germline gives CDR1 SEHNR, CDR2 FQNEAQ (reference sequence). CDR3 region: CASSAGHDRAESPLHF. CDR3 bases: TGTGCCAGCAGCGCCGGGCACGACAGGGCGGAATCACCCCTCCACTTT.

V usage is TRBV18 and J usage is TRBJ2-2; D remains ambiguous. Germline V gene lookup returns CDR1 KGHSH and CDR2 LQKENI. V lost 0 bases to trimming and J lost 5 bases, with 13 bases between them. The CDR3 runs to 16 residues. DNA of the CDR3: TGTGCCAGCTCACCACCGGCGGCCGATGAAACCGGGGAGCTGTTTTTT. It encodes CASSPPAADETGELFF.

The CDR3 DNA is TGCGCCAGCAGCTTGAGGGGCGGCGGCGATACGCAGTATTTT. Amino acids: CASSLRGGGDTQYF. The chain employs TRBV5-1 and TRBJ2-3; D may be TRBD1 (5 bases). V dropped 1 base and J dropped 6 bases, with 12 bases sitting between them. The CDR3 is 14 amino acids. Per germline, CDR1 SGHRS and CDR2 YFSETQ.

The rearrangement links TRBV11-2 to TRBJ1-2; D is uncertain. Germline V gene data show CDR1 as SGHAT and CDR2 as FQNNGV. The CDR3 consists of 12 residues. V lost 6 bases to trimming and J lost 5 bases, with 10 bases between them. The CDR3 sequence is CASSNGLYGYTF. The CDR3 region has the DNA TGTGCCAGCAGTAACGGACTGTATGGCTACACCTTC.

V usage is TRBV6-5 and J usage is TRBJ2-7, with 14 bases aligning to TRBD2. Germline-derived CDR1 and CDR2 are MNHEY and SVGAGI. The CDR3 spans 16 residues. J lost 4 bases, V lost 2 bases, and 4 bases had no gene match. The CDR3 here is CASSYGTSGRSYEQYF. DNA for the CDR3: TGTGCCAGCAGTTACGGGACTAGCGGGAGATCTTACGAGCAGTACTTC.

CDR3 nucleotides: TGTGCCAGCAGTCTTAACCGGGACAGGGTCCAGCCCCAGCATTTT. Translated, it gives CASSLNRDRVQPQHF. J is TRBJ1-5 and V is TRBV6-5; 9 bases are a match to TRBD1. V lost 5 bases to trimming and J lost 7 bases; unmatched junction nucleotides: 9. Germline V gene data show CDR1 as MNHEY and CDR2 as SVGAGI. The CDR3 loop spans 15 amino acids.

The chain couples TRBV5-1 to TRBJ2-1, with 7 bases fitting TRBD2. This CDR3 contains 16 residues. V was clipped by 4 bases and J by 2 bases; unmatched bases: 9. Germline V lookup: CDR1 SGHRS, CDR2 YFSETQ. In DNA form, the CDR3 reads TGCGCCAGCAGCCGCCCATCTAGCGGTGCCTACAATGAGCAGTTCTTC. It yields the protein CASSRPSSGAYNEQFF.

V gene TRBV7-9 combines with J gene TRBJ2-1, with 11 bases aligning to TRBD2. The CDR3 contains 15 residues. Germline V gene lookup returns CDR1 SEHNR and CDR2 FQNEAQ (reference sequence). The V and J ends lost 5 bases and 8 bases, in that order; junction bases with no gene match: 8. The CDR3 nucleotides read TGTGCCAGCAGCGAACTAGCGGGAGTACAAGATGAGCAGTTCTTC. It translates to CASSELAGVQDEQFF. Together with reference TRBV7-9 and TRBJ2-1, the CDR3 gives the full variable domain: DTGVSQNPRHKITKRGQNVTFRCDPISEHNRLYWYRQTLGQGPEFLTYFQNEAQLEKSRLLSDRFSAERPKGSFSTLEIQRTEQGDSAMYLCASSELAGVQDEQFFGPGTRLTVL.

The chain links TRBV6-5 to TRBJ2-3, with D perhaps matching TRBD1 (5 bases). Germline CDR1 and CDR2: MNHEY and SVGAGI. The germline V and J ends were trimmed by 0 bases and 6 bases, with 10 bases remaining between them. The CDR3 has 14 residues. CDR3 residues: CASSYSRETDTQYF. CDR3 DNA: TGTGCCAGCAGTTACTCCAGGGAAACGGATACGCAGTATTTT.

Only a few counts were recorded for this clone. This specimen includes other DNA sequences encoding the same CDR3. CDR3 nucleotide sequence: TGTGCCAGCAGTCCGGGACAGGGAGATCAGCCCCAGCATTTT. It encodes CASSPGQGDQPQHF. The V and J genes are TRBV11-2 and TRBJ1-5; 9 bases fit TRBD1. The CDR3 runs to 14 residues. Germline-derived CDR1 and CDR2 are SGHAT and FQNNGV. Trimming took 6 bases from V and 5 from J; bases not matched to a gene: 5.

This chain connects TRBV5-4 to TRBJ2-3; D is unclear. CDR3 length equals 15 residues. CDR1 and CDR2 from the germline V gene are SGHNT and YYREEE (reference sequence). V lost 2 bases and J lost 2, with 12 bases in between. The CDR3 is CASSLILSVTDTQYF. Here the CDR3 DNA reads TGTGCCAGCAGCTTAATTTTAAGCGTCACAGATACGCAGTATTTT.

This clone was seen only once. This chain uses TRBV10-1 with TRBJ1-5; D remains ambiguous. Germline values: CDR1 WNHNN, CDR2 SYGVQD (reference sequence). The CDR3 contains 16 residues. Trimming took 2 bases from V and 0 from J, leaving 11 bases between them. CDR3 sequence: CASSERTFPSNQPQHF. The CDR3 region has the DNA TGCGCCAGCAGTGAGCGGACTTTCCCTAGCAATCAGCCCCAGCATTTT.

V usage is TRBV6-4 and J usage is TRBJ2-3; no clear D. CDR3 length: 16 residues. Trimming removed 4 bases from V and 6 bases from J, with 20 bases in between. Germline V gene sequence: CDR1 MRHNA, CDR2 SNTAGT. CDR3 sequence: CASSVDSIKGKDTQYF. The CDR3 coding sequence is TGTGCCAGCAGTGTAGATTCGATTAAAGGTAAGGATACGCAGTATTTT.

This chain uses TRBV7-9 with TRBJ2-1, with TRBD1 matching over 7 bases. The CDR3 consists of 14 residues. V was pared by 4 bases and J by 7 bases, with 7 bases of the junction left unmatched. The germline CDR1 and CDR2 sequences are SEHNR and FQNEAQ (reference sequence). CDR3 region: CASSSADRANEQFF. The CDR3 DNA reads TGTGCCAGCAGCTCAGCAGACAGGGCAAATGAGCAGTTCTTC.

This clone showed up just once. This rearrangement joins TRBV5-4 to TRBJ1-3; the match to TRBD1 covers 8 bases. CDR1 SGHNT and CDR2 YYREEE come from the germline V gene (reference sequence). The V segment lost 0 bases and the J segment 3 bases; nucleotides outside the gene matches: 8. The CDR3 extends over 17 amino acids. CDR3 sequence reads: CASSLGGQGIRGNTIYF. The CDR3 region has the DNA TGTGCCAGCAGCTTGGGCGGACAGGGCATACGTGGAAACACCATATATTTT.